This entry concerns a single TCR beta chain. The PCR used 60 V beta and 13 J beta primers. The method was immunoSEQ multiplex PCR; TCRdb's version includes in-frame clones alone and lacks a portion of them. The profile shows some 58,000 clones, about 83% of them singletons. Time point described: after dendritic cell vaccination, including at tumor progression/relapse. These data come from a study of glioma-infiltrating T cells after dendritic cell vaccination. Study information: Patients received autologous tumor lysate-pulsed dendritic cell vaccination between about 2002 and 2013.

V was clipped by 0 bases and J by 3 bases; unmatched bases: 2. The germline gives CDR1 SGHDT, CDR2 YYEEEE. CDR3 size: 16 residues. The sample consisted of blood, taken after dendritic cell vaccination. This receptor was identified in a human donor with glioblastoma. The genes are TRBV5-6 and TRBJ1-6; 8 nucleotides align to TRBD1. The CDR3 bases are TGTGCCAGCAGCTTGGGGACAGGGTACTATAATTCACCCCTCCACTTT. This translates into CASSLGTGYYNSPLHF.